This TCR beta chain emerged from a study of OX40 agonist ivuxolimab in advanced cancers. Study-level results: At doses 0.1 to 3.0 mg/kg, CD4+ and CD8+ clones expanded. Some nonresponders additionally presented with little normalized T-cell clonal expansion.

Remarks on this clone: Its antigen is not known.

Excluded were patients having autoimmune disease history or systemic immunosuppression. Profiling relied on immunoSEQ multiplex PCR, and the TCRdb table lists in-frame clones only, not all of them. The table lists approximately 80,000 clones, approximately 85% of them singletons, with about 0.57% in the top ten. The CDR3 has 17 residues. Germline-derived CDR1 and CDR2 are SEHNR and FQNEAQ (reference sequence). J gave up 7 bases and V 4 bases, and 14 bases lay outside the gene matches. Sequenced material: CD4+ or CD8+ T cells sorted from blood, taken in a trial of the OX40 agonist ivuxolimab. V usage is TRBV7-9 and J usage is TRBJ2-1; the match to TRBD1 covers 9 bases. This clonotype originated in an adult with an advanced solid tumor such as melanoma, head and neck, liver or kidney cancer. The CDR3 nucleotides read TGTGCCAGCAGCTCGCGAACAGGGGGCATAACGAGGAATGAGCAGTTCTTC. It specifies CASSSRTGGITRNEQFF.